This is a list of T cell receptor beta chains from one sample in a study of T cell changes during pregnancy in multiple sclerosis. Clones were sequenced by immunoSEQ multiplex PCR, and TCRdb holds only the in-frame ones, with some missing. The sample holds around 88,000 clones; 80% to 95% are singletons and the top ten take 2% to 3%. The specimen was peripheral blood, collected in the first trimester of pregnancy. The receptor set was obtained from a female donor with multiple sclerosis, enrolled in a pregnancy study. Each CDR3 is given with its conserved first and last residue. The D gene is left open where the match is weak. Clone sizes are given selectively: once, few, many, or a class where the clone is expanded.

abundance: once
d_gene: TRBD2
j_gene: TRBJ2-1
v_gene: TRBV28
CDR3nt: TGTGCCAGCAGTTTTCGGACTAGCGGGAGCATCCACAATGAGCAGTTCTTC
CDR3aa: CASSFRTSGSIHNEQFF

abundance: .
d_gene: TRBD1
j_gene: TRBJ2-7
v_gene: TRBV5-4
CDR3nt: TGTGCCAGCAGCCGCGACAGGGCCTCCACCTACGAGCAGTACTTC
CDR3aa: CASSRDRASTYEQYF

abundance: .
d_gene: TRBD1
j_gene: TRBJ1-2
v_gene: TRBV14
CDR3nt: TGTGCCAGCAGCCAAGTCCAGGGGGCAAACTATGGCTACACCTTC
CDR3aa: CASSQVQGANYGYTF

abundance: .
d_gene: .
j_gene: TRBJ2-3
v_gene: TRBV30
CDR3nt: TGTGCCCTGGCGGTTGAGCAGATAGTGCAGTATTTT
CDR3aa: CALAVEQIVQYF

abundance: .
d_gene: TRBD1
j_gene: TRBJ2-1
v_gene: TRBV12-5
CDR3nt: TGTGCTAGTGGTTTGGTACGGCCGGGACAGGGGATTCATGAGCAGTTCTTC
CDR3aa: CASGLVRPGQGIHEQFF

abundance: .
d_gene: TRBD1
j_gene: TRBJ1-1
v_gene: TRBV7-9
CDR3nt: TGTGCCAGCAGCTTTATGACAGGGAGAGAGAACACTGAAGCTTTCTTT
CDR3aa: CASSFMTGRENTEAFF

abundance: few
d_gene: .
j_gene: TRBJ1-2
v_gene: TRBV27
CDR3nt: TGTGCCAGCGCTGGGGGCGGAAATGGCTACACCTTC
CDR3aa: CASAGGGNGYTF

abundance: once
d_gene: TRBD2
j_gene: TRBJ2-7
v_gene: TRBV28
CDR3nt: TGTGCCAGCAGTTTATGGGGCGGGGGGCGCTTAAACGAGCAGTACTTC
CDR3aa: CASSLWGGGRLNEQYF

abundance: .
d_gene: TRBD2
j_gene: TRBJ2-3
v_gene: TRBV28
CDR3nt: TGTGCCAGCAGCCGAACCCCCCCTGGGACTAGCGCGATGGTAGATACGCAGTATTTT
CDR3aa: CASSRTPPGTSAMVDTQYF

abundance: .
d_gene: .
j_gene: TRBJ1-2
v_gene: TRBV6-1
CDR3nt: TGTGCCAGCAAAGAGGGTCCGGGCGACAACTATGGCTACACCTTC
CDR3aa: CASKEGPGDNYGYTF

abundance: .
d_gene: .
j_gene: TRBJ2-1
v_gene: TRBV7-2
CDR3nt: TGTGCCAGCAGCTTAGGGGTTACAGTTGAGCAGTTCTTC
CDR3aa: CASSLGVTVEQFF

abundance: .
d_gene: TRBD1
j_gene: TRBJ2-3
v_gene: TRBV9
CDR3nt: TGTGCCAGCAGCGCTGGACAGGAAAGCACAGATACGCAGTATTTT
CDR3aa: CASSAGQESTDTQYF

abundance: .
d_gene: TRBD1
j_gene: TRBJ1-5
v_gene: TRBV28
CDR3nt: TGTGCCAGCAGTTCTCCAACAGGGGGCGGTGGTCAGCCCCAGCATTTT
CDR3aa: CASSSPTGGGGQPQHF

abundance: .
d_gene: TRBD1
j_gene: TRBJ2-7
v_gene: TRBV18
CDR3nt: TGTGCCAGCTCATCAACCGGGACAGGAGCCTACGAGCAGTACTTC
CDR3aa: CASSSTGTGAYEQYF

abundance: .
d_gene: .
j_gene: TRBJ2-6
v_gene: TRBV11-2
CDR3nt: TGTGCCAGCAGAGGACTTAGCTCTGGGGCCAACGTCCTGACTTTC
CDR3aa: CASRGLSSGANVLTF

abundance: once
d_gene: TRBD2
j_gene: TRBJ2-2
v_gene: TRBV19
CDR3nt: TGTGCCAGTAATAGCCTAGCGGGAGCCGGGGAGCTGTTTTTT
CDR3aa: CASNSLAGAGELFF

abundance: .
d_gene: .
j_gene: TRBJ1-6
v_gene: TRBV7-9
CDR3nt: TGTGCCAGCAGCTTAGCGTCGACCCCCGGGAATTCACCCCTCCACTTT
CDR3aa: CASSLASTPGNSPLHF

abundance: .
d_gene: .
j_gene: TRBJ2-5
v_gene: TRBV2
CDR3nt: TGTGCCAGCACCCTTCAAGAGACCCAGTACTTC
CDR3aa: CASTLQETQYF

abundance: .
d_gene: TRBD1
j_gene: TRBJ1-1
v_gene: TRBV28
CDR3nt: TGTGTCAGCAGTCTATACAGGGGGAACACTGAAGCTTTCTTT
CDR3aa: CVSSLYRGNTEAFF

abundance: .
d_gene: .
j_gene: TRBJ2-1
v_gene: TRBV29-1
CDR3nt: TGCAGCATAAAGGGAGCCCCTAATGAGCAGTTCTTC
CDR3aa: CSIKGAPNEQFF

abundance: once
d_gene: TRBD1
j_gene: TRBJ2-7
v_gene: TRBV5-1
CDR3nt: TGCGCCAGCAGCTCCGGGACAGGGTCCCACGAGCAGTACTTC
CDR3aa: CASSSGTGSHEQYF

abundance: .
d_gene: .
j_gene: TRBJ2-7
v_gene: TRBV5-6
CDR3nt: TGTGCCAGCAGCCCCGGCAGTTTTCTAGCGCACGGAGGCTACGAGCAGTACTTC
CDR3aa: CASSPGSFLAHGGYEQYF

abundance: .
d_gene: .
j_gene: TRBJ2-2
v_gene: TRBV9
CDR3nt: TGTGCCAGCAGCGTAGACCCGGGAAAGAACACCGGGGAGCTGTTTTTT
CDR3aa: CASSVDPGKNTGELFF

abundance: few
d_gene: TRBD1
j_gene: TRBJ1-1
v_gene: TRBV5-1
CDR3nt: TGCGCCAGCAGCTCGACAGGGCCTGAAGCTTTCTTT
CDR3aa: CASSSTGPEAFF

abundance: .
d_gene: TRBD2
j_gene: TRBJ2-5
v_gene: TRBV30
CDR3nt: TGTGCCGGGAGGGAGGGTGCGACCCAGTACTTC
CDR3aa: CAGREGATQYF

abundance: .
d_gene: TRBD2
j_gene: TRBJ2-7
v_gene: TRBV27
CDR3nt: TGTGCCAGCAGTCCGACTAGCGGGCACATCTACGAGCAGTACTTC
CDR3aa: CASSPTSGHIYEQYF

abundance: .
d_gene: .
j_gene: TRBJ2-7
v_gene: TRBV28
CDR3nt: TGTGCCAGCAAGCCCGGGGGCTACGAGCAGTACTTC
CDR3aa: CASKPGGYEQYF

abundance: .
d_gene: TRBD2
j_gene: TRBJ2-3
v_gene: TRBV2
CDR3nt: TGTGCCAGCACCCCACTGGGGGTGAGCGGGAGGGCGGAAGATACGCAGTATTTT
CDR3aa: CASTPLGVSGRAEDTQYF